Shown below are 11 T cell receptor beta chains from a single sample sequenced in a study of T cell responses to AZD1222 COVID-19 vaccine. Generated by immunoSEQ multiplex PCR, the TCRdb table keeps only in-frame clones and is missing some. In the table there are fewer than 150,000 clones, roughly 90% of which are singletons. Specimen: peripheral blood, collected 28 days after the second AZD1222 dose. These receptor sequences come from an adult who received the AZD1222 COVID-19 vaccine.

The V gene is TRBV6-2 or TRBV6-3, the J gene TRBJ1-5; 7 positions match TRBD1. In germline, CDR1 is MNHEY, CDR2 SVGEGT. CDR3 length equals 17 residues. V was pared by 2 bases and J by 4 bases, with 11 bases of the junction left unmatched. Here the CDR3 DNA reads TGTGCCAGCAGTTACGCGATCTTACAGGGGATGAATCAGCCCCAGCATTTT. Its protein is CASSYAILQGMNQPQHF.

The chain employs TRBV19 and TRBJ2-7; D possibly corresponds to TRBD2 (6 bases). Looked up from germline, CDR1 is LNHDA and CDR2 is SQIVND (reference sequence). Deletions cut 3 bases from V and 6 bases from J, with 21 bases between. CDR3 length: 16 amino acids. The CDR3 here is CASSIEGGPSTGEQYF. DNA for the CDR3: TGTGCCAGTAGTATTGAGGGAGGCCCCTCCACGGGCGAGCAGTACTTC.

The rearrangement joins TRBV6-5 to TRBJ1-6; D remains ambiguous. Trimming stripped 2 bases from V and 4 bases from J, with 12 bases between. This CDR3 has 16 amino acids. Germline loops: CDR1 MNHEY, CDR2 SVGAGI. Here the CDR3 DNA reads TGTGCCAGCAGTTACATGGCAGGCGGTTATAATTCACCCCTCCACTTT. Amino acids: CASSYMAGGYNSPLHF.

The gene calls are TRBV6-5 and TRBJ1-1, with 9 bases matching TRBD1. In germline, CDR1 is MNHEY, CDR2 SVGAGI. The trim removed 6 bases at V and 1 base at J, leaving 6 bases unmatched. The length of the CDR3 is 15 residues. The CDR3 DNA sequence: TGTGCCAGCAGGTATCCGGGACAGGGGAACACTGAAGCTTTCTTT. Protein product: CASRYPGQGNTEAFF.

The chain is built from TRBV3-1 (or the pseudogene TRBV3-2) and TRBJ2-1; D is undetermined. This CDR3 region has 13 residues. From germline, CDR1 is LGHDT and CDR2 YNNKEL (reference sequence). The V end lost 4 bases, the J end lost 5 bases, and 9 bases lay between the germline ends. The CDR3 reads CASSPSSNNEQFF. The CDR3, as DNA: TGTGCCAGCAGCCCTTCTTCCAACAATGAGCAGTTCTTC.

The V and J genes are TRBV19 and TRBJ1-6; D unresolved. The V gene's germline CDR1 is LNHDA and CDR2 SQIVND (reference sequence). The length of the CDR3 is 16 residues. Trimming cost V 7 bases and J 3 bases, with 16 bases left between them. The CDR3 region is CASNTAEDFYNSPLHF. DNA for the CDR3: TGTGCCAGTAACACAGCAGAAGACTTCTATAATTCACCCCTCCACTTT.

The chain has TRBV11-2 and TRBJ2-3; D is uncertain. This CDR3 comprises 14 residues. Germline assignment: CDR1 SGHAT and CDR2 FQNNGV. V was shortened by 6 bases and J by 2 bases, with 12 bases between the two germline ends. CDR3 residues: CASRIFRNTDTQYF. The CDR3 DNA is TGTGCCAGCAGGATTTTTAGGAACACAGATACGCAGTATTTT.

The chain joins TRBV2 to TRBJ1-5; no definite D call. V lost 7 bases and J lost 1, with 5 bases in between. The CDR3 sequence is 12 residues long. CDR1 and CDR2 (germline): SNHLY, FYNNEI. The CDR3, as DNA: TGTGCCAGCACCCTGAGCAATCAGCCCCAGCATTTT. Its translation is CASTLSNQPQHF.

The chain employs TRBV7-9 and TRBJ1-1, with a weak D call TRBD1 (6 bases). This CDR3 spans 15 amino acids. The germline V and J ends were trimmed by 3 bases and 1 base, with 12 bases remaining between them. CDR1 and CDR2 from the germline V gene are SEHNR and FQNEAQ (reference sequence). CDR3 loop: CASSLMTGANTEAFF. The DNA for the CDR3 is TGTGCCAGCAGCTTGATGACAGGCGCGAACACTGAAGCTTTCTTT.

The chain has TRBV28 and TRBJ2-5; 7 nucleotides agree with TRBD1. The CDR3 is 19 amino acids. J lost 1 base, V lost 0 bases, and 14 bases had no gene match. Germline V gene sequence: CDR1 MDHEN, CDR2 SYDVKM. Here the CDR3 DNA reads TGTGCCAGCAGTTTATGGGTAGTAAGGGGGCCGAATTTCCAAGAGACCCAGTACTTC. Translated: CASSLWVVRGPNFQETQYF.

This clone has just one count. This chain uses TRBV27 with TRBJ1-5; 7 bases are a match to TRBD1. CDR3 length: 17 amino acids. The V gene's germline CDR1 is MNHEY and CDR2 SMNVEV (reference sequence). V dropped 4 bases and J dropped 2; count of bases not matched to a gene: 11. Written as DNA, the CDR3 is TGTGCCAGCAGTTCAAAGATCAGGGGGGGAGGCAATCAGCCCCAGCATTTT. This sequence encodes CASSSKIRGGGNQPQHF.